These 2 T cell receptor beta chains were sequenced from one sample in a study of tumor-infiltrating lymphocytes in primary liver carcinoma. The study extracted blood RNA from unsorted whole blood and also extracted germline DNA. From 450 to 550 ng total RNA, TCR beta cDNA was generated with a primer in the constant region. Sequencing libraries for TCR beta derived from three nested multiplex PCR rounds that used slightly modified ARM-PCR. Researchers ran the first two PCR rounds for approximately 9 cycles each with TRBV1-TRBV30 forward primers and a C-beta reverse primer. Each CDR3 protein gets one entry after TCRdb re-called the multiplex PCR reads with MiXCR. Among roughly 330,000 distinct CDR3 sequences listed, less than 65% were seen once. Sequenced: peripheral blood. The receptors here all came from a man in his forties or fifties with primary liver carcinoma and hepatitis B virus infection.

Only a few counts were recorded for this clonotype. This chain links TRBV6-6 with TRBJ2-2, with 10 bases aligning to TRBD2. V lost 0 bases, J lost 2 bases, and 6 bases stayed unmatched. The CDR3 is 18 amino acids. Germline loops: CDR1 MNHNY, CDR2 SVGAGI (reference sequence). CDR3 amino acids: CASSYSPASGRNTGELFF. In nucleotides, the CDR3 is TGTGCCAGCAGTTACTCTCCCGCTAGCGGGAGAAACACCGGGGAGCTGTTTTTT.

The table lists this clonotype with a few counts. Likely a read error: the CDR3 ends without its conserved phenylalanine or tryptophan. This chain connects TRBV11-2 to TRBJ2-3; TRBD2 aligns across 7 bases. This CDR3 region has 15 residues. V was clipped by 3 bases and J by 6 bases; unmatched bases: 9. Germline-derived CDR1 and CDR2 are SGHAT and FQNNGV. The chain's CDR3 is CASSFPSGAPDTQYS. The CDR3 region has the DNA TGTGCCAGCAGCTTTCCTAGCGGAGCCCCCGATACGCAGTATTCT.